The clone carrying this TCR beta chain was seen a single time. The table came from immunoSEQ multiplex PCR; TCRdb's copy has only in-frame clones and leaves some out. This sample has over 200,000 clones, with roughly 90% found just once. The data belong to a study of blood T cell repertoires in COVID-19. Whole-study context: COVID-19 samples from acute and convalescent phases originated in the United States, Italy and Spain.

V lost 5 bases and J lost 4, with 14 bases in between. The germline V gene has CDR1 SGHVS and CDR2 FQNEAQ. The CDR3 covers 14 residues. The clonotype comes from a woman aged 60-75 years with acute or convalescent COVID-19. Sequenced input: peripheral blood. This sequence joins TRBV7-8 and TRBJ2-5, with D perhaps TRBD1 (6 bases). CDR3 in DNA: TGTGCCAGCAGCCTAGTGTCCAGGGGAGAGACCCAGTACTTC. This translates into CASSLVSRGETQYF.